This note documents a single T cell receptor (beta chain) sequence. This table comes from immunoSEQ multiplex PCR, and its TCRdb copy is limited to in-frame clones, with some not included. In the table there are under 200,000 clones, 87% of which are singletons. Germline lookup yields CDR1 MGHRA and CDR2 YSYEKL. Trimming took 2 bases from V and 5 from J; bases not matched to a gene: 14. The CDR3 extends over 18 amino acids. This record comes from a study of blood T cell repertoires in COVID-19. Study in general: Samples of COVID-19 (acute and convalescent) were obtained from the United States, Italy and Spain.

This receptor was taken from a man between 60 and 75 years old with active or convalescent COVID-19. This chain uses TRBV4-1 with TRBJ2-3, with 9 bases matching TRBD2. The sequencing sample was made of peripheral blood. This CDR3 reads CASSQPRGGGAMGDTQYF. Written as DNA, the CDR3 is TGCGCCAGCAGCCAACCTCGAGGCGGGGGGGCGATGGGAGATACGCAGTATTTT.